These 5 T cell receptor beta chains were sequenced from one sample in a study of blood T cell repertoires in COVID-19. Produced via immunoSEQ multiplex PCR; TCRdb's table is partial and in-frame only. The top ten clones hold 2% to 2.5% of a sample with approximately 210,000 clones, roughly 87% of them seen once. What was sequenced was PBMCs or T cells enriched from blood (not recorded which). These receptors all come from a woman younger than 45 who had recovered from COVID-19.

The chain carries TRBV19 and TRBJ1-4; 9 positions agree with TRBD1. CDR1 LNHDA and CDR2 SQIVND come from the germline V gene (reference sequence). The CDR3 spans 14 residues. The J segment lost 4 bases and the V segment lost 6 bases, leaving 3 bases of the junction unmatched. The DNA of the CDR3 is TGTGCCAGTAGCCGGACAGGGGTTAATGAAAAACTGTTTTTT. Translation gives CASSRTGVNEKLFF. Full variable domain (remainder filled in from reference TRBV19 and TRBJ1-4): DGGITQSPKYLFRKEGQNVTLSCEQNLNHDAMYWYRQDPGQGLRLIYYSQIVNDFQKGDIAEGYSVSREKKESFPLTVTSAQKNPTAFYLCASSRTGVNEKLFFGSGTQLSVL.

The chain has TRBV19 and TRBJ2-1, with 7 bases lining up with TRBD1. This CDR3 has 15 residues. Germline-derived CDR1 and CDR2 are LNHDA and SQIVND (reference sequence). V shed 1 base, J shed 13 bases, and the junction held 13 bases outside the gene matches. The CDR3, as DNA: TGTGCCAGTAGTATAGTGTCCTCAGGGGGTCGCGACCAGTTCTTC. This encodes CASSIVSSGGRDQFF.

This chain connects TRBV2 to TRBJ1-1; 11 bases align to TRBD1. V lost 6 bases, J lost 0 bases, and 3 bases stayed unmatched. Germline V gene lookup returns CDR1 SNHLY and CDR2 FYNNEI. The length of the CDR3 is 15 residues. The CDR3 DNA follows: TGTGCCAGCAGGGGACAGGGGGTGATGAACACTGAAGCTTTCTTT. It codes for CASRGQGVMNTEAFF.

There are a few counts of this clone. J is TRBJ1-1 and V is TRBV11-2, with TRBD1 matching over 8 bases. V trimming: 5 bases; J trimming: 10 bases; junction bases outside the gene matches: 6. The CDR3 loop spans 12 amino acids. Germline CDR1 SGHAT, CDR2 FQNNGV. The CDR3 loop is CASSPDRVVAFF. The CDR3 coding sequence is TGTGCCAGCAGCCCGGACAGGGTGGTAGCTTTCTTT.

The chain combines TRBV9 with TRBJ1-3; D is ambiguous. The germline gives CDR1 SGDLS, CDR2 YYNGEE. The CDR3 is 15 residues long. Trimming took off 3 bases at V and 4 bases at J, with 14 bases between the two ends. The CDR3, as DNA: TGTGCCAGCAGCGCCAGCCGAGGTCCAGGAAACACCATATATTTT. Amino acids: CASSASRGPGNTIYF. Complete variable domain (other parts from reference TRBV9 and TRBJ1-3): DSGVTQTPKHLITATGQRVTLRCSPRSGDLSVYWYQQSLDQGLQFLIQYYNGEERAKGNILERFSAQQFPDLHSELNLSSLELGDSALYFCASSASRGPGNTIYFGEGSWLTVV.